These T cell receptor beta chains were read from a single sample in a study of patients and donors after allogeneic stem cell transplantation. TCRdb re-derived calls from the RT-PCR reads in MiXCR, one entry per CDR3 protein. This sample has about 410,000 distinct CDR3 sequences, with approximately 16% found just once. Sequenced: blood, either unsorted or a sorted T cell fraction (not recorded which). The source is a human donor who was either an allogeneic HSCT recipient or a stem cell or donor lymphocyte infusion donor (not recorded which). It is not recorded whose cells these are; they may come from a transplant donor. Each CDR3 is given with its conserved first and last residue. D genes are given only for firm matches. Expanded clones are given a class, and other clones once, few, many or no size at all.

D gene	J gene	clone size	V gene	CDR3 protein	CDR3 DNA
.	TRBJ1-3	few	TRBV3-1	CASSLKPTSGGNTIYF	TGTGCCAGCAGCCTAAAGCCCACGTCGGGGGGAAACACCATATATTTT
.	TRBJ2-7	few	TRBV6-2/TRBV6-3	CASTHTPYEQYF	TGTGCCAGCACCCATACCCCCTACGAGCAGTACTTC
.	TRBJ1-3	few	TRBV6-5	CASSYSTALSGGNTIYF	TGTGCCAGCAGTTACTCGACGGCCCTTAGCGGTGGAAACACCATATATTTT
TRBD1	TRBJ1-1	few	TRBV6-1	CASSGRSGQGLAEAFF	TGTGCCAGCAGTGGCCGGTCGGGACAGGGGCTCGCTGAAGCTTTCTTT
.	TRBJ2-3	few	TRBV19	CASKPYFNSGGTDTQYF	TGTGCCAGTAAACCTTACTTCAACTCAGGGGGCACAGATACGCAGTATTTT
TRBD2	TRBJ2-3	.	TRBV20-1	CSARRRGGTDTQYF	TGCAGTGCCCGGAGGCGGGGGGGCACAGATACGCAGTATTTT
TRBD1	TRBJ1-2	few	TRBV6-1	CASSRRPWDSLDDGYTF	TGTGCCAGCAGCCGCCGTCCCTGGGACAGCTTAGATGATGGCTACACCTTC
.	TRBJ1-5	medium-sized	TRBV12-3/TRBV12-4	CASSSGIQPQHF	TGTGCCAGCAGTTCAGGGATCCAGCCCCAGCATTTT
.	TRBJ1-2	.	TRBV6-5	CASSYSGQSYGYTF	TGTGCCAGCAGTTACTCTGGACAGAGCTATGGCTACACCTTC
.	TRBJ1-5	many	TRBV7-9	CASSQGPRSNQPQHF	TGTGCCAGCAGCCAAGGACCTAGAAGCAATCAGCCCCAGCATTTT
.	TRBJ2-3	many	TRBV5-1	CASSPQGYGTDTQYF	TGCGCCAGCAGCCCCCAGGGGTATGGGACAGATACGCAGTATTTT
.	TRBJ1-1	.	TRBV6-4	CASSQLPNTEAFF	TGTGCCAGCTCTCAGCTGCCGAACACTGAAGCTTTCTTT
TRBD1	TRBJ1-1	.	TRBV12-3/TRBV12-4	CASSRGTGLVAEAFF	TGTGCCAGCAGTCGAGGGACAGGGTTAGTGGCTGAAGCTTTCTTT
.	TRBJ2-7	few	TRBV21-1	CASSKDSGLAGEYGYEQYF	TGTGCCAGCAGCAAAGATTCCGGGCTAGCGGGAGAGTATGGGTACGAGCAGTACTTC
.	TRBJ1-5	few	TRBV4-3	CASSQGRWVGQPQHF	TGCGCCAGCAGCCAAGGGCGGTGGGTGGGACAGCCCCAGCATTTT
.	TRBJ2-7	.	TRBV12-3/TRBV12-4	CASSLRGNYEQYF	TGTGCCAGCAGTTTGAGGGGGAACTACGAGCAGTACTTC
.	TRBJ1-3	.	TRBV7-2	CASSLGWGPSGNTIYF	TGTGCCAGCAGCCTAGGCTGGGGTCCCTCTGGAAACACCATATATTTT